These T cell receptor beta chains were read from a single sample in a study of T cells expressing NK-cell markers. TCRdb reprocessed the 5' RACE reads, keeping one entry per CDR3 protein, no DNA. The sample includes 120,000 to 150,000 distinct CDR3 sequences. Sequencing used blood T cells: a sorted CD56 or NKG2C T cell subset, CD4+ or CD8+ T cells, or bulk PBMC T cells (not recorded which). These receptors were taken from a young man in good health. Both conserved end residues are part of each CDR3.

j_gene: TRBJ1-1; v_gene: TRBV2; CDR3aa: CASSEGGQGERTEAFF
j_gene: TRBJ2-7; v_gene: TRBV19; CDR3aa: CASSMSSGGRNEQYF
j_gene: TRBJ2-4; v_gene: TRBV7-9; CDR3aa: CASSRQSGQGAKNIQYF
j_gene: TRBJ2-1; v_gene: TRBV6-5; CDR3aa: CASSYGLADNEQFF
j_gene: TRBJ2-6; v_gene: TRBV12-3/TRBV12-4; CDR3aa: CASSLRPRANVLTF
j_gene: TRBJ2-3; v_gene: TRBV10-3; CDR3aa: CAISDRNRPTQGDTQYF
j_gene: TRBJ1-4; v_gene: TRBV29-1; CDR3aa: CSATDLEKLFF
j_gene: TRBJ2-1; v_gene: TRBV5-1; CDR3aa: CASSLVGDRVIVEQFF
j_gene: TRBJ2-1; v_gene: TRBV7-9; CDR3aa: CASSSGLAGGNEQFF
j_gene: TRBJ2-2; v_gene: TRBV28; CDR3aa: CASSFVVGVSELFF
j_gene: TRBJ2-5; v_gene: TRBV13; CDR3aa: CASSLRRGQQETQYF
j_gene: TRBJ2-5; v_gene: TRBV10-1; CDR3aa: CASSEIAGTEQETQYF
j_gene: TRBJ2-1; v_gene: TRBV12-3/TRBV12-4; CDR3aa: CASSAETSLSSYNEQFF
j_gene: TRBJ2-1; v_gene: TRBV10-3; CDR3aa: CAIRESGRGYNEQFF
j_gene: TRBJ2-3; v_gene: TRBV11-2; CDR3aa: CASSLSRRAVDTQYF
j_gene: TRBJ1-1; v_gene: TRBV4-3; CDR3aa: CASTPSRFWQGTEAFF
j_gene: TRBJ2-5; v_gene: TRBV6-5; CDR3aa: CASSYLQGATQETQYF
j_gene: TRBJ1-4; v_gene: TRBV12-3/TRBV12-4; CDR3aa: CASRKGGNEKLFF
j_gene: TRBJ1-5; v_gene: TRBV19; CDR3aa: CASSMGPALNQPQHF
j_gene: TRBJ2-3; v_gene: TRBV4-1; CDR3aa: CASALFHADTQYF
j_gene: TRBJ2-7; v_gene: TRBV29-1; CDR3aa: CSVEDGDVYEQYF
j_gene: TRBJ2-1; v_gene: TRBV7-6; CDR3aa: CASRAPGLPSNEQFF
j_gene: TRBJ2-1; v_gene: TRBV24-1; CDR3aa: CATSDSSGRALFNEQFF
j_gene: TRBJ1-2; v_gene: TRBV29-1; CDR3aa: CSVPGTGGGNYGYTF
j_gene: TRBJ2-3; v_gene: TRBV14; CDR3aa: CASSQISLESNTQYF
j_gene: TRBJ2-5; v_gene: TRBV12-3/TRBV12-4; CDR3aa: CASRVLGQETQYF
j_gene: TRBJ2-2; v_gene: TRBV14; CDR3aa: CASSQGFTGELFF
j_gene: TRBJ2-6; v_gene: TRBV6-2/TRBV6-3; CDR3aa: CASSYSGVGGANVLTF
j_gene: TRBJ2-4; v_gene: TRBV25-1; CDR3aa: CASSGTENIQYF
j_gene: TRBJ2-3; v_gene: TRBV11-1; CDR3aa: CASSFRLAEKEDTDTQYF
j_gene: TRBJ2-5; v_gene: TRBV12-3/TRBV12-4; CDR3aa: CASSSKQGWIGETQYF
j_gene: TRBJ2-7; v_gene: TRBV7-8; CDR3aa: CASSKHRERDEQYF
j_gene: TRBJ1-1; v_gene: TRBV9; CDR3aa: CASSVGTVNTEAFF